This T cell receptor (beta chain) was sequenced during a study of radiation and T cells in renal cell carcinoma. Across the whole study: Nephrectomy followed 15 Gy stereotactic body radiation by 4 weeks.

Between the trimmed V and J ends, which lost 6 bases and 6 bases, there was a span of 24 bases. CDR1 and CDR2 from the germline V gene are SGHAT and FQNNGV. The CDR3 has 16 residues. The study's findings and limits: From baseline, blood top tumor clonotypes peaked at 2 weeks post-radiation.

Using immunoSEQ multiplex PCR, the repertoire was profiled, and TCRdb retains in-frame clones only, with some absent. The sample consists of tens of thousands of clones, about 80% of them appearing once. Details on this clone: Its antigen is currently unknown.

Specified time point: blood 2 weeks post-SBRT. The treatment here: 15 Gy SBRT to primary tumor, nephrectomy 4 weeks later. This renal cell carcinoma was of the clear cell type. The sequence derives from a woman in her 70s with renal cell carcinoma. The chain links TRBV11-2 to TRBJ2-7; D perhaps matches TRBD2 (6 bases). This material consisted of blood, taken from a patient whose treatment included radiotherapy and nephrectomy. The CDR3 loop reads CASRGGLLRGTGEQYF. CDR3 coding DNA: TGTGCCAGCAGGGGTGGGCTTCTACGGGGGACCGGCGAGCAGTACTTC.